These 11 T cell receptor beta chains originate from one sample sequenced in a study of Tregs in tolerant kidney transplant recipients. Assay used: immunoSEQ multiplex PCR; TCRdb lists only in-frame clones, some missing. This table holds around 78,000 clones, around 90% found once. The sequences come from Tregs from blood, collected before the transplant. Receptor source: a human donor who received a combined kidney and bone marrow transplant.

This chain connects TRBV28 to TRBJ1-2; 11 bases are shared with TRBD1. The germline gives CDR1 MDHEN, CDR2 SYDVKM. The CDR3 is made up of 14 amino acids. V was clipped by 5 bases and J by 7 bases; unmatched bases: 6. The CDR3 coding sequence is TGTGCCAGCAGTCTAGGACAGGGGGCTGGTGGCTACACCTTC. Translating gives CASSLGQGAGGYTF.

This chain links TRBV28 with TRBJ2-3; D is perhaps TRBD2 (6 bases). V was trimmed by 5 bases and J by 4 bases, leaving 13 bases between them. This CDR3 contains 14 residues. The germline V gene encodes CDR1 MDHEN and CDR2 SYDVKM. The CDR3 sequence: CASSKLQRADTQYF. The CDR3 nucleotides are TGTGCCAGCAGTAAACTACAGCGGGCAGATACGCAGTATTTT. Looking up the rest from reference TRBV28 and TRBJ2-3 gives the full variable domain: DVKVTQSSRYLVKRTGEKVFLECVQDMDHENMFWYRQDPGLGLRLIYFSYDVKMKEKGDIPEGYSVSREKKERFSLILESASTNQTSMYLCASSKLQRADTQYFGPGTRLTVL.

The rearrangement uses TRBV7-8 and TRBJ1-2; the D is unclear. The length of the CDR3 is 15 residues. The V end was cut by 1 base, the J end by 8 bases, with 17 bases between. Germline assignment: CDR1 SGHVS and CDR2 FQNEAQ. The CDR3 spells CASSLGADGSGGYTF. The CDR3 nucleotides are TGTGCCAGCAGCTTAGGGGCCGACGGGTCTGGGGGCTACACCTTC.

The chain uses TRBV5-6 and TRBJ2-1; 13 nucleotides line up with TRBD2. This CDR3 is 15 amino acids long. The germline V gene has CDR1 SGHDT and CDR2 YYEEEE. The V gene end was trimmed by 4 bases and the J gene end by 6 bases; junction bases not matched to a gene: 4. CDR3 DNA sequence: TGTGCCAGCAGCCAGGGACTAGCGGGACGCAATGAGCAGTTCTTC. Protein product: CASSQGLAGRNEQFF.

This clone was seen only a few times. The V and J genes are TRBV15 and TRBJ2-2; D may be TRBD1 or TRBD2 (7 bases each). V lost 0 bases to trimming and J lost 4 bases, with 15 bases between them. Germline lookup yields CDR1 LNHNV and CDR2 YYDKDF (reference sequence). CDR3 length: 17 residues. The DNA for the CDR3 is TGTGCCACCAGCAGAGAAACCCCCAGGGGGGGCACCGGGGAGCTGTTTTTT. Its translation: CATSRETPRGGTGELFF.

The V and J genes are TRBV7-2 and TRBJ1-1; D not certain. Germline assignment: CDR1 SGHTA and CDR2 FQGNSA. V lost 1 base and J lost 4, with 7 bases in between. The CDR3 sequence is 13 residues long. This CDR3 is CASSLDGGTEAFF. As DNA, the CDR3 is TGTGCCAGCAGCTTAGATGGTGGCACTGAAGCTTTCTTT.

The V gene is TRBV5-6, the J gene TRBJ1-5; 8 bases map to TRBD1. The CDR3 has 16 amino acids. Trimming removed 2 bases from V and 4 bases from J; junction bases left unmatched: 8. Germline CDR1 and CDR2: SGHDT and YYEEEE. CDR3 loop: CASSLRDRGPNQPQHF. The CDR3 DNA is TGTGCCAGCAGCTTACGAGACAGGGGTCCAAATCAGCCCCAGCATTTT.

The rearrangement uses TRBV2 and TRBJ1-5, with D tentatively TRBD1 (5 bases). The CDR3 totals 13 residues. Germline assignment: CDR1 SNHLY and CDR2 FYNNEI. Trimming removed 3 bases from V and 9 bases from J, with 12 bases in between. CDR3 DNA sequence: TGTGCCAGCAGTGACGAGGGGCGGGGGCCCCAGCATTTT. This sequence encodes CASSDEGRGPQHF.

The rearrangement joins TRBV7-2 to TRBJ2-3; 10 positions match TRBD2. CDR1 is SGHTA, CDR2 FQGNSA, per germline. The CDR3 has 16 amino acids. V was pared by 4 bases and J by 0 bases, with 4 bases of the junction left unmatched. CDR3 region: CASSSASGGSTDTQYF. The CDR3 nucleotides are TGTGCCAGCAGCTCCGCTAGCGGGGGTAGCACAGATACGCAGTATTTT.

The CDR3 reads CASSSDWAYEQYF. CDR3 coding DNA: TGTGCCAGCAGTTCGGACTGGGCCTACGAGCAGTACTTC. This chain uses TRBV6-1 with TRBJ2-7, with D perhaps TRBD2 (5 bases). This CDR3 has 13 residues. CDR1 MNHNS and CDR2 SASEGT come from the germline V gene. V was pared by 5 bases and J by 2 bases, with 10 bases between.

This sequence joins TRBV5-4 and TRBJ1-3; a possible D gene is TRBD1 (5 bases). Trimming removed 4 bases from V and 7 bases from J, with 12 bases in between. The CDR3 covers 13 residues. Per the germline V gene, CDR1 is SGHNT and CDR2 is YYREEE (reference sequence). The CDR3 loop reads CASSIGTGNTIYF. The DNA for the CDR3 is TGTGCCAGCAGCATTGGGACGGGGAACACCATATATTTT. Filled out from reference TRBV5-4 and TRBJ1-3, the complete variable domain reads ETGVTQSPTHLIKTRGQQVTLRCSSQSGHNTVSWYQQALGQGPQFIFQYYREEENGRGNFPPRFSGLQFPNYSSELNVNALELDDSALYLCASSIGTGNTIYFGEGSWLTVV.